A selection of T cell receptor beta chains follows, all from one sample in a study of control samples from healthy donors and cancer patients. The table came from immunoSEQ multiplex PCR; TCRdb's copy has only in-frame clones and leaves some out. The data hold nearly 55,000 clones, with 95% to 97% observed a single time. The sequenced sample was blood. These receptor sequences come from a woman aged 25 to 39 in good health. Both conserved end residues are part of each CDR3. A D gene is named only where the DNA matches it firmly. Clone size is shown for a subset of rows, as once, few, many or a class of expanded clone.

DNA,CDR3,V,D,size,J
TGTGCCAGCAGCTTAACGTACCGGACCACATATAGCAATCAGCCCCAGCATTTT,CASSLTYRTTYSNQPQHF,TRBV7-3,-,-,TRBJ1-5
TGTGCCAGCAGCCAAGATGAGGGAGAGACCCAGTACTTC,CASSQDEGETQYF,TRBV4-2,-,-,TRBJ2-5
TGTGCCAGCAGCGACAACGCCCAGCGGGAGCACCCCTATGAGCAGTTCTTC,CASSDNAQREHPYEQFF,TRBV9,TRBD2,-,TRBJ2-1
TGTGCCAGCAGTTACTCATTGGCAGGGGGATTACCCCTCCACTTT,CASSYSLAGGLPLHF,TRBV6-2/TRBV6-3,TRBD1,-,TRBJ1-6
TGTGCCAGCAGTGAAGACAGGGACACTGAAGCTTTCTTT,CASSEDRDTEAFF,TRBV2,-,-,TRBJ1-1
TGTGCCAGCAGCCTGGGGGGACAGTCCACAGATACGCAGTATTTT,CASSLGGQSTDTQYF,TRBV5-4,-,-,TRBJ2-3
TGTGCCAGCAGCCCCCCGGCACTAGCGGGACTACACGAGCAGTACTTC,CASSPPALAGLHEQYF,TRBV7-9,TRBD2,-,TRBJ2-7
TGTGCCAGCAGCTTAGAGTTAGGCACGGATCTCAATCAGCCCCAGCATTTT,CASSLELGTDLNQPQHF,TRBV11-3,-,once,TRBJ1-5
TGTGCCAGCAGCTTAACGGGCGGACAGGGCTACGAGCAGTACTTC,CASSLTGGQGYEQYF,TRBV7-3,TRBD1,-,TRBJ2-7
TGTGCCAGTAGTCCCCCAGGGGCCGATAATGAAAAACTGTTTTTT,CASSPPGADNEKLFF,TRBV19,-,-,TRBJ1-4
TGTGCCAGCAGTTTAAGGACAGCCATGAACACTGAAGCTTTCTTT,CASSLRTAMNTEAFF,TRBV27,-,-,TRBJ1-1
TGTGCCAGCAGTGGACCATTTTCGGATTCACCCCTCCACTTT,CASSGPFSDSPLHF,TRBV2,-,-,TRBJ1-6
TGCGCCAGCAGGGGGACCTCACGGGAGACAGATACGCAGTATTTT,CASRGTSRETDTQYF,TRBV10-2,-,-,TRBJ2-3
TGTGCCAGCAGGGGGTCTGAGGGCCCCATGGGGCCCCAGCATTTT,CASRGSEGPMGPQHF,TRBV28,-,-,TRBJ1-5
TGTGCCAGCAGTGAATATGACAGGAACACTGAAGCTTTCTTT,CASSEYDRNTEAFF,TRBV25-1,-,-,TRBJ1-1
TGTGCCAGCCCTTCGGGCAGGATGGGAGAGAACACTGAAGCTTTCTTT,CASPSGRMGENTEAFF,TRBV28,-,-,TRBJ1-1
TGTGCCAGCAGCCCCGGTAGGGGAACCTACGAGCAGTACTTC,CASSPGRGTYEQYF,TRBV28,-,-,TRBJ2-7
TGTGCCTGGAGGGGGGAGTGGCCCCTCTATGGAAACACCATATATTTT,CAWRGEWPLYGNTIYF,TRBV30,-,-,TRBJ1-3
TGTGCCAGCAGTTTCGGTTCGATTGTTAGCAATCAGCCCCAGCATTTT,CASSFGSIVSNQPQHF,TRBV28,-,-,TRBJ1-5
TGTGCCAGCAGTGACTTTAGCGGGAAGAGCTCCTACGAGCAGTACTTC,CASSDFSGKSSYEQYF,TRBV2,TRBD2,-,TRBJ2-7
TGTGCCAGTAGTCTCGGGACTGGGACGAATACGCAGTATTTT,CASSLGTGTNTQYF,TRBV19,-,-,TRBJ2-3
TGTGCCAGCAGCAAGGGCCGAGGGAGGGAAGCCGTAGGCTACACCTTC,CASSKGRGREAVGYTF,TRBV5-8,-,once,TRBJ1-2
TGTGCCAGCAGCACCGGTAGAGCGGCTCACACCGGGGAGCTGTTTTTT,CASSTGRAAHTGELFF,TRBV7-2,-,-,TRBJ2-2
TGTGCCAGCAGTTTCCGACTAGCGGGAGGTTCCAATGAGCAGTTCTTC,CASSFRLAGGSNEQFF,TRBV28,TRBD2,-,TRBJ2-1
TGTGCCAGCTCTCTTAGTTCGGGGGGCGCGGGTTATGGCTACACCTTC,CASSLSSGGAGYGYTF,TRBV19,-,few,TRBJ1-2
TGTGCCAGCAAAACGGGACCGTTCGGCAATCAGCCCCAGCATTTT,CASKTGPFGNQPQHF,TRBV6-5,-,-,TRBJ1-5
TGCGCCAGCAGCTTGGAAGGGGTTTTAGGGAATTCACCCCTCCACTTT,CASSLEGVLGNSPLHF,TRBV5-1,-,-,TRBJ1-6
TGTGCCAGCAGCGCCCGGGACAGAAATTCACCCCTCCACTTT,CASSARDRNSPLHF,TRBV3-1/TRBV3-2,TRBD1,few,TRBJ1-6
TGTGCCAGCAGTATACAAATCACAGATACGCAGTATTTT,CASSIQITDTQYF,TRBV28,-,-,TRBJ2-3
TGTGCCATCAGTGAGGGGACTAGCGGGAGAAGGGAGACCCAGTACTTC,CAISEGTSGRRETQYF,TRBV10-3,TRBD2,-,TRBJ2-5
TGCGCCAGCAGTCCCCTCGTACGGGAGAAAGAGACCCAGTACTTC,CASSPLVREKETQYF,TRBV23-1,-,-,TRBJ2-5
TGTGCCAGCAGCGTAGCGGGGGACATTTATACGCAGTATTTT,CASSVAGDIYTQYF,TRBV9,-,-,TRBJ2-3
TGTGCCAGCAGCTCAGCGACAGTTATGAACACTGAAGCTTTCTTT,CASSSATVMNTEAFF,TRBV11-2,-,-,TRBJ1-1
TGTGCCAGCGGGAGGACTAGTTGGGATACGCAGTATTTT,CASGRTSWDTQYF,TRBV27,TRBD2,-,TRBJ2-3
TGTGCCAGCAGCTCGGGACCTGCAACTAATGAAAAACTGTTTTTT,CASSSGPATNEKLFF,TRBV11-2,-,-,TRBJ1-4
TGTGCCAGCAGCTTTGGGACAGGGGGCTTGACAGATACGCAGTATTTT,CASSFGTGGLTDTQYF,TRBV7-9,TRBD1,-,TRBJ2-3
TGTGCCAGCACCCTCGGACTTCTGGCTGGCTACACCTTC,CASTLGLLAGYTF,TRBV6-5,-,-,TRBJ1-2
TGTGCCAGCAGTTGGGGTAATGAAAAACTGTTTTTT,CASSWGNEKLFF,TRBV28,-,once,TRBJ1-4
TGTGCCAGCAGCCAAGTACGCTATAATTCACCCCTCCACTTT,CASSQVRYNSPLHF,TRBV14,-,once,TRBJ1-6
TGCAGCGTTGAGGTCGGGACAGGTAGACAAGAGACCCAGTACTTC,CSVEVGTGRQETQYF,TRBV29-1,TRBD1,-,TRBJ2-5
TGTGCCAGCAGCCCCAGGGGTCTAGCAGACAATGAGCAGTTCTTC,CASSPRGLADNEQFF,TRBV5-4,-,-,TRBJ2-1
TGTGCCAGCAGTTTAAGAGGGGGGTTCCATGGCTACACCTTC,CASSLRGGFHGYTF,TRBV28,-,-,TRBJ1-2
TGTGCCAGCAGCCAAGCCGGTCAGCCCCAGCATTTT,CASSQAGQPQHF,TRBV4-2,-,-,TRBJ1-5
TGTGCCAGCAGCTCCGCGGGCGGCCCTGAAGCTTTCTTT,CASSSAGGPEAFF,TRBV13,-,-,TRBJ1-1
TGCGCCAGCAGCGGGGACAGGGGGGTGTCCGGGGAGCTGTTTTTT,CASSGDRGVSGELFF,TRBV5-1,TRBD1,-,TRBJ2-2
TGTGCCAGCAGCCGGACAGCGCCAGATACGCAGTATTTT,CASSRTAPDTQYF,TRBV14,-,-,TRBJ2-3
TGTGCCAGCAGCTTAGGGTTCACAGGGTTGGGGGAGATCCAGTACTTC,CASSLGFTGLGEIQYF,TRBV7-2,-,-,TRBJ2-5
TGTGCCAGCAGTGAAGGACTAGTTTCAGAGACCCAGTACTTC,CASSEGLVSETQYF,TRBV28,TRBD2,-,TRBJ2-5
TGTGCCAGCAGGAGGGCACCCGGTTTGACAGAAACTGAAGCTTTCTTT,CASRRAPGLTETEAFF,TRBV27,-,-,TRBJ1-1
TGCGCCAGCAGCCGGCAAGGGCCGGGGAACGAGCAGTACTTC,CASSRQGPGNEQYF,TRBV4-1,-,-,TRBJ2-7
TGTGCCAGCAGCTTGGGTGACGGACCGAACACTGAAGCTTTCTTT,CASSLGDGPNTEAFF,TRBV7-9,-,-,TRBJ1-1
TGCAGCGTTGAATGGAGAGGGGGCAGCCACAATGAGCAGTTCTTC,CSVEWRGGSHNEQFF,TRBV29-1,TRBD1,once,TRBJ2-1
TGTGCCAGCAGCATCCGATTTACTAGCGGGGGGGAGAGCACAGATACGCAGTATTTT,CASSIRFTSGGESTDTQYF,TRBV5-8,TRBD2,-,TRBJ2-3
TGTGCCTGGAGTCTAGCGGGAGGCCACGAGCAGTACTTC,CAWSLAGGHEQYF,TRBV30,TRBD2,once,TRBJ2-7
TGTGCCAGCACTCAGCCTAATCAGCCCCAGCATTTT,CASTQPNQPQHF,TRBV28,-,-,TRBJ1-5
TGTGCCAGCAGTTACTCTAGGTGGAGGACTACGACCCTCTACGAGCAGTACTTC,CASSYSRWRTTTLYEQYF,TRBV6-2/TRBV6-3,-,-,TRBJ2-7
TGTGCCAGCAGCTGGGGACCGAAGGAAGCTTTCTTT,CASSWGPKEAFF,TRBV13,-,-,TRBJ1-1
TGTGCCATCATGAGAGCGGGAGGGGGCTACGAGCAGTACTTC,CAIMRAGGGYEQYF,TRBV10-3,TRBD2,-,TRBJ2-7
TGTGCCAGCAGCCCAGAACCGGGTGGCTCCGAAGCTTTCTTT,CASSPEPGGSEAFF,TRBV11-2,-,-,TRBJ1-1
TGTGCCAGCACATCGCTAGGCAACGCCGGGGAGCTGTTTTTT,CASTSLGNAGELFF,TRBV2,-,-,TRBJ2-2